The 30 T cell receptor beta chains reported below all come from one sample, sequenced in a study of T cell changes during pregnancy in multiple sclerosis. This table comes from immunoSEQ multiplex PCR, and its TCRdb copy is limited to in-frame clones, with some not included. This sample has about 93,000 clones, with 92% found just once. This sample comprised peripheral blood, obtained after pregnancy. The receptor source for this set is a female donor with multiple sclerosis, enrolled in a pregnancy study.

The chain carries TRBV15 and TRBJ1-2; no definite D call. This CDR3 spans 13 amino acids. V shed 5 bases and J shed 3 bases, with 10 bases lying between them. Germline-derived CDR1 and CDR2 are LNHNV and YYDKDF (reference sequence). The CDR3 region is CATSVDGDYGYTF. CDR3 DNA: TGTGCCACCAGCGTGGATGGAGACTATGGCTACACCTTC.

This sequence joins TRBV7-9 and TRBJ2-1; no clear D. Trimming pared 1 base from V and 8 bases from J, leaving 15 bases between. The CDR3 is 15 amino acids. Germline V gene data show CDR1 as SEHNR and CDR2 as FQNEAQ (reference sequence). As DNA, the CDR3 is TGTGCCAGCAGCTTAGGGCCTCTTCTGGTGGATGAGCAGTTCTTC. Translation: CASSLGPLLVDEQFF.

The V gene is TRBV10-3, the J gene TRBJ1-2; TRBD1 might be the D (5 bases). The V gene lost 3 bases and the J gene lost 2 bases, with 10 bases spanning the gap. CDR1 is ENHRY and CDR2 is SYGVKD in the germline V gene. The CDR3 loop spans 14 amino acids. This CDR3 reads CAISDPPGNYGYTF. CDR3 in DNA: TGTGCCATCAGTGATCCGCCAGGGAACTATGGCTACACCTTC.

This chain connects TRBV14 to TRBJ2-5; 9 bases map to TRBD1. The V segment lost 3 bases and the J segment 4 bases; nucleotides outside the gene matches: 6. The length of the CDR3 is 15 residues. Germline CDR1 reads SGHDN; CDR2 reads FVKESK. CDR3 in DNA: TGTGCCAGCAGCCACAGCACAGGGGGCAGAGAGACCCAGTACTTC. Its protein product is CASSHSTGGRETQYF.

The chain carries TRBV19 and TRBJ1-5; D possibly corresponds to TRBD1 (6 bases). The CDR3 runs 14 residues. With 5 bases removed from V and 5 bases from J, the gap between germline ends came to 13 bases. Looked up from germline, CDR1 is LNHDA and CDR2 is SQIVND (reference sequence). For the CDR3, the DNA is TGTGCCAGTAGTGCAGGACAGAGCGATCAGCCCCAGCATTTT. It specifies CASSAGQSDQPQHF.

Here the CDR3 reads CAWTRGGYEQYF. The CDR3 DNA reads as TGTGCCTGGACTCGTGGGGGCTACGAGCAGTACTTC. The chain couples TRBV30 to TRBJ2-5; the D gene could be TRBD1 or TRBD2 (5 bases each). The better agreement between TRBJ2-7 and the DNA end casts doubt on the J call. The CDR3 contains 12 residues. Germline V gives CDR1 GTSNPN, CDR2 SVGIG (reference sequence).

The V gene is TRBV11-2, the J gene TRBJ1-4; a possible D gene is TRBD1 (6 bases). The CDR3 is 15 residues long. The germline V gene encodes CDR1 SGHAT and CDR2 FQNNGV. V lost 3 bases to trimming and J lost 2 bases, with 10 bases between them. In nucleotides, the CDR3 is TGTGCCAGCAGCTTTTCAGGGGTGACTAATGAAAAACTGTTTTTT. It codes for CASSFSGVTNEKLFF.

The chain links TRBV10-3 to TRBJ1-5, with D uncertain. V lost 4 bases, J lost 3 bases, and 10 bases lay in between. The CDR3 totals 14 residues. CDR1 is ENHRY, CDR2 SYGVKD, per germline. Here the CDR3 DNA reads TGTGCCATCAGTGGAGAGGGTCCCAATCAGCCCCAGCATTTT. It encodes CAISGEGPNQPQHF.

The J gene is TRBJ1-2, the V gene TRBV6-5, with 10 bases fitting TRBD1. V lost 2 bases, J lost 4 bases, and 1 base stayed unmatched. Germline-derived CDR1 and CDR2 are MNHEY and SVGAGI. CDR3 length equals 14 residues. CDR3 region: CASSYRTGGYGYTF. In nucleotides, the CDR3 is TGTGCCAGCAGTTACCGGACAGGGGGCTATGGCTACACCTTC.

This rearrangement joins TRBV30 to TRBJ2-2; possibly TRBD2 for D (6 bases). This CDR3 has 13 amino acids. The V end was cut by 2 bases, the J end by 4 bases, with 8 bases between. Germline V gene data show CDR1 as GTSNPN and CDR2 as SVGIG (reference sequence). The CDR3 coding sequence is TGTGCCTGGAGTTTCGGGGGCACCGGGGAGCTGTTTTTT. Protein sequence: CAWSFGGTGELFF.

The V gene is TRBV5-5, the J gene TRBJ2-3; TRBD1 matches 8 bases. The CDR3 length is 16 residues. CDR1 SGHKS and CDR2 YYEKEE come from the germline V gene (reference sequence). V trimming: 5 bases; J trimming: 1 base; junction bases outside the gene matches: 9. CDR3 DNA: TGTGCCAGCAGTCCCCTCCGGGGACAGGGCACAGATACGCAGTATTTT. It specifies CASSPLRGQGTDTQYF.

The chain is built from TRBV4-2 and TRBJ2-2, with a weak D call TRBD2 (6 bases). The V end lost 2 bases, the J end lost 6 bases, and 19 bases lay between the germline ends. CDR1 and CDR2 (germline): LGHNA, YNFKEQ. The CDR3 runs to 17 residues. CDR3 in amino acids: CASSQLKSLAPAGELFF. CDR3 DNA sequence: TGTGCCAGCAGCCAACTTAAGTCCCTAGCGCCTGCCGGGGAGCTGTTTTTT.

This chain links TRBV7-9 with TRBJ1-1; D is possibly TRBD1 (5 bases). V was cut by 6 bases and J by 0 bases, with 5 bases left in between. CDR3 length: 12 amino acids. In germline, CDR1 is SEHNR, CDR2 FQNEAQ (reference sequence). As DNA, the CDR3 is TGTGCCAGCAGGGACATGAACACTGAAGCTTTCTTT. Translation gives CASRDMNTEAFF.

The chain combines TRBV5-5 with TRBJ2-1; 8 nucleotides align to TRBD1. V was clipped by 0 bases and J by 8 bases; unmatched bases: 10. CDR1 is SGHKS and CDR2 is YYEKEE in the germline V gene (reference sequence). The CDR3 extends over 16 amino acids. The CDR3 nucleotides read TGTGCCAGCAGCTTGGCCGGCAGGGGGCATTTGGATGAGCAGTTCTTC. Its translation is CASSLAGRGHLDEQFF.

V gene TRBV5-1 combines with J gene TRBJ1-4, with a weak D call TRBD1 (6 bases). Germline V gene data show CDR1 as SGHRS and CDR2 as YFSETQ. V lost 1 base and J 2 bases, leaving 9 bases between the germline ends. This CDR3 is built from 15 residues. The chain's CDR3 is CASSLRGGTNEKLFF. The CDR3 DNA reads TGCGCCAGCAGCTTGAGGGGGGGCACTAATGAAAAACTGTTTTTT. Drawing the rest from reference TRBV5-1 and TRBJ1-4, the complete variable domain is KAGVTQTPRYLIKTRGQQVTLSCSPISGHRSVSWYQQTPGQGLQFLFEYFSETQRNKGNFPGRFSGRQFSNSRSEMNVSTLELGDSALYLCASSLRGGTNEKLFFGSGTQLSVL.

CDR3 sequence reads: CASSLAGWYTGELFF. The CDR3 nucleotides read TGTGCCAGCAGTCTAGCGGGGTGGTACACCGGGGAGCTGTTTTTT. The J gene is TRBJ2-2, the V gene TRBV28; 9 bases are shared with TRBD2. The CDR3 sequence is 15 residues long. Germline V CDR1 and CDR2: MDHEN, SYDVKM. The ends lost 5 bases at V and 3 bases at J; junction bases unmatched: 4.

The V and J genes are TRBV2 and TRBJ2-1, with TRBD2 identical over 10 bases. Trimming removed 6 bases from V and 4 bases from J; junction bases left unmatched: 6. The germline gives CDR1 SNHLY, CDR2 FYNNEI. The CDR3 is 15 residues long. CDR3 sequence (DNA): TGTGCCAGCAGCGAAACTAGCGGGACTTACAATGAGCAGTTCTTC. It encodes CASSETSGTYNEQFF.

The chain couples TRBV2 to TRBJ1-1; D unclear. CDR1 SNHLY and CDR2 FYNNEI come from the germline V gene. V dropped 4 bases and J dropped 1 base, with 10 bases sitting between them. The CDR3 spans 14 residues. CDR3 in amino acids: CASSGLQKNTEAFF. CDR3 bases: TGTGCCAGCAGTGGGCTCCAAAAGAACACTGAAGCTTTCTTT.

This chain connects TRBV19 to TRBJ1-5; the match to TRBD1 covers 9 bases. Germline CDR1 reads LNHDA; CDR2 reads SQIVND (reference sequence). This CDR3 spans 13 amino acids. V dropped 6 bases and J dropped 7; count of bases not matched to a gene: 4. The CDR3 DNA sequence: TGTGCCAGTAGGGACAGGGGTAGGCAGCCCCAGCATTTT. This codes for CASRDRGRQPQHF.

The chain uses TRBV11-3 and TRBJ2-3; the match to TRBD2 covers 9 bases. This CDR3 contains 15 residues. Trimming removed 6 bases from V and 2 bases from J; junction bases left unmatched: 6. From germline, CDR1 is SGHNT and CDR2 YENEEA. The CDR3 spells CASSSSGVDTDTQYF. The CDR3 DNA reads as TGTGCCAGCAGTTCTAGCGGGGTAGACACAGATACGCAGTATTTT.

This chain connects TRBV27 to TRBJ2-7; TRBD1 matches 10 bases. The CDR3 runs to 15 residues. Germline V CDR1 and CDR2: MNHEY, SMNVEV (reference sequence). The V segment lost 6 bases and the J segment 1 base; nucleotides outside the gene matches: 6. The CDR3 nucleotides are TGTGCCAGCAGCCCATGGGACAGGGGATCCTACGAGCAGTACTTC. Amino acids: CASSPWDRGSYEQYF.

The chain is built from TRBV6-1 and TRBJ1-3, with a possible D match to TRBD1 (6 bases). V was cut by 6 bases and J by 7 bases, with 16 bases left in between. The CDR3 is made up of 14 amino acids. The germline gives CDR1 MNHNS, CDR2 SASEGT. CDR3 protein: CASSDDLTGNTIYF. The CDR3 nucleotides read TGTGCCAGCAGCGATGACCTAACAGGGAACACCATATATTTT.

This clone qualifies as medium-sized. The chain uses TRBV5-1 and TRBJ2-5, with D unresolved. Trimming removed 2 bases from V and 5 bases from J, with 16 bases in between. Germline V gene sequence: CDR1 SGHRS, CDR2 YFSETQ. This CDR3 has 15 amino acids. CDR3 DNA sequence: TGCGCCAGCAGCTTTTTCCCGGGTCAGACGGAGACCCAGTACTTC. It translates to CASSFFPGQTETQYF.

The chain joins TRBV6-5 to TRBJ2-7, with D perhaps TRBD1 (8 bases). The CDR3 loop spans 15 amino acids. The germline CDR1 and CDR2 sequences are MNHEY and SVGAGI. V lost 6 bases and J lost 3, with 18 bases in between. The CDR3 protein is CASSQTGGGIYEQYF. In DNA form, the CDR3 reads TGTGCCAGCAGCCAAACAGGGGGGGGGATCTACGAGCAGTACTTC.

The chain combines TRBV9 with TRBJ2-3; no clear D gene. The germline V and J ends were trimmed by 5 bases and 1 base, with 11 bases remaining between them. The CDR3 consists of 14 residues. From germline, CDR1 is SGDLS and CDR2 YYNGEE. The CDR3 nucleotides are TGTGCCAGCAGTACGGTTCGGGGCACAGATACGCAGTATTTT. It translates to CASSTVRGTDTQYF.

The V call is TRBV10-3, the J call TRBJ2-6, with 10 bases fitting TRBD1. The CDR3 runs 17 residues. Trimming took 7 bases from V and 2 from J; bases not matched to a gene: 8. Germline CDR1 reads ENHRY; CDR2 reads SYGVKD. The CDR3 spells CAITHTGTGAGANVLTF. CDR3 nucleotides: TGTGCCATCACTCATACCGGGACAGGGGCTGGGGCCAACGTCCTGACTTTC.

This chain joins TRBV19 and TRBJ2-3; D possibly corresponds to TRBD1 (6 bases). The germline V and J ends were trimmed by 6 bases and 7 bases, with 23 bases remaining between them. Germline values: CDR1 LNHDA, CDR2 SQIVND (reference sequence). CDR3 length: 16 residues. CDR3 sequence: CASSRQSQGMGYTQYF. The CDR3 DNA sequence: TGTGCCAGTAGCAGGCAGAGTCAGGGGATGGGGTATACGCAGTATTTT.

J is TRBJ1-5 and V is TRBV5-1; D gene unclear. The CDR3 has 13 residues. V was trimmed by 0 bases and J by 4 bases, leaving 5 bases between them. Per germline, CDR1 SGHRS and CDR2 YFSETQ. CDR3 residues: CASSLDENQPQHF. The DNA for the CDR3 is TGCGCCAGCAGCTTGGACGAGAATCAGCCCCAGCATTTT.

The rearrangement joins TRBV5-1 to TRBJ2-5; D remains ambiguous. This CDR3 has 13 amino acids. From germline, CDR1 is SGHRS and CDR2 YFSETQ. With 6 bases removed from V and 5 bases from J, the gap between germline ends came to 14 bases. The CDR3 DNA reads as TGCGCCAGCACAGTGGCAAGTTGGGAGACCCAGTACTTC. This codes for CASTVASWETQYF.

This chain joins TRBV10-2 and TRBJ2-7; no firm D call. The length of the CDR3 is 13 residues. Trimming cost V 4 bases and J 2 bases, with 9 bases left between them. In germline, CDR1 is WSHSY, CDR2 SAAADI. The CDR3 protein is CASSGTATYEQYF. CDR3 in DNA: TGCGCCAGCAGTGGAACAGCTACCTACGAGCAGTACTTC.